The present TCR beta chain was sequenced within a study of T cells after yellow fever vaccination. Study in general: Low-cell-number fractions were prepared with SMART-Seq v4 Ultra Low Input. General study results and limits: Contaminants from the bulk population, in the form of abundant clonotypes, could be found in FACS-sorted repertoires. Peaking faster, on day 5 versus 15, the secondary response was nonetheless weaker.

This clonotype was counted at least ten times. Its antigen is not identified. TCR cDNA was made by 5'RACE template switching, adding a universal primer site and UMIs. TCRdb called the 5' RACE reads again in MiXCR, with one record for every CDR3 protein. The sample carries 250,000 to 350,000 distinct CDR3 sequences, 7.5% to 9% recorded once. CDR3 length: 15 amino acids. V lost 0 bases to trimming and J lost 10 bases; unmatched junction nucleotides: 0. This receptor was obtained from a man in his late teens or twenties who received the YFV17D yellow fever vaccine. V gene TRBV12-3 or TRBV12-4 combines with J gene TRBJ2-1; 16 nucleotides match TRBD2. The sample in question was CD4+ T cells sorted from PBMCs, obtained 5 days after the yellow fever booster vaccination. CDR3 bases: TGTGCCAGCAGTTTAGCGGGACTAGCGGGGGGGGAGCAGTTCTTC. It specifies CASSLAGLAGGEQFF.